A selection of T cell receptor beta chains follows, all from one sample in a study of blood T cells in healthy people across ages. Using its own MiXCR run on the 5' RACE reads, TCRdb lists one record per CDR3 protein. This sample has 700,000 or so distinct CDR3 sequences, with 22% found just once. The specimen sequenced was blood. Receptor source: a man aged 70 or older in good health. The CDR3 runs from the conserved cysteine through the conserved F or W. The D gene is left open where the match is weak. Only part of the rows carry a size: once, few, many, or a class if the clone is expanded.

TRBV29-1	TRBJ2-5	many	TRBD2	TGCAGCGTTGTCTGGACGCTAGCGGCGTACCAAGAGACCCAGTACTTC	CSVVWTLAAYQETQYF
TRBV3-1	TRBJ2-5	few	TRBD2	TGTGCCAGCAGCCCCAACTCGGGACTAGCGGGGCTAGAGACCCAGTACTTC	CASSPNSGLAGLETQYF
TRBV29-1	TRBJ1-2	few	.	TGCAGCGTTGAGGGGAAGCGCTCTAACTATGGCTACACCTTC	CSVEGKRSNYGYTF
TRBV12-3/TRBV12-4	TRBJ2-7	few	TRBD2	TGTGCCAGCAGTGGGACTAGCCCTCCTCAAGGGCAGTACTTC	CASSGTSPPQGQYF
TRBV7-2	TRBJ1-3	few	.	TGTGCCAGCCGAAAAGGGGGGGACGGAAACACCATATATTTT	CASRKGGDGNTIYF
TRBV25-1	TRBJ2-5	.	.	TGTGCCAGCAGTGCCTACAAAGGGCGCAGGGTAGAGACCCAGTACTTC	CASSAYKGRRVETQYF
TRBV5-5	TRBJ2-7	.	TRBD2	TGTGCCAGCCAACGGGATCCGGGGGGATCCTACGAGCAGTACTTC	CASQRDPGGSYEQYF
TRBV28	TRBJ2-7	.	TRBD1	TGTGCCAGCAGTTCTCCGGGACAGGGGTCCTACGAGCAGTACTTC	CASSSPGQGSYEQYF
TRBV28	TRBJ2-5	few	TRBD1	TGTGCCAGCAGTTCCACGGGACAGGGGGGAAAGACCCAGTACTTC	CASSSTGQGGKTQYF
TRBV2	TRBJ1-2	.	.	TGTGCCAGCCCTCAAGGGGCCTATGGCTACACCTTC	CASPQGAYGYTF
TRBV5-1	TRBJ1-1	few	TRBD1	TGCGCCAGCAGCTCGCCGGACAGGGGGAACACTGAAGCTTTCTTT	CASSSPDRGNTEAFF
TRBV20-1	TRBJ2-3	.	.	TGCAGTGCCCCGGGGCCCTTCAGGGCAGATACGCAGTATTTT	CSAPGPFRADTQYF
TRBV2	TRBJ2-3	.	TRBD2	TGTGCCAGCAGTTCAGCGGGATCTAGCACAGATACGCAGTATTTT	CASSSAGSSTDTQYF
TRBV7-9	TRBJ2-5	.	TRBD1	TGTGCCAGCAAAACAGGGGATCAAGAGACCCAGTACTTC	CASKTGDQETQYF
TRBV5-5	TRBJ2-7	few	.	TGTGCCAGCAGCTGGGACGGGAAATCCTACGAGCAGTACTTC	CASSWDGKSYEQYF
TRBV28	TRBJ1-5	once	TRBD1	TGTGCCAGCAGCCCTACAGGGGTCAGCAATCAGCCCCAGCATTTT	CASSPTGVSNQPQHF
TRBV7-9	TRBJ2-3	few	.	TGTGCCACCGGGAGTTTTGATACACAGTATTTT	CATGSFDTQYF
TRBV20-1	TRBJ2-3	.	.	TGCAGTGCTAGAGATCGGTGGGGGGGCAGCAAGGATACGCAGTATTTT	CSARDRWGGSKDTQYF
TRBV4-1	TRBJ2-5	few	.	TGCGCCAGCAGCGTAATCTGGCTAAGCGGGCAAGAGACCCAGTACTTC	CASSVIWLSGQETQYF
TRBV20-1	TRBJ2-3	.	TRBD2	TGCAGTGCACGACTAGCGGGAGCGTACGGATCAGATACGCAGTATTTT	CSARLAGAYGSDTQYF
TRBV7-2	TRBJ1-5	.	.	TGTGCCAGCAGCCCCATAGGGGTTGGTCAGCCCCAGCATTTT	CASSPIGVGQPQHF
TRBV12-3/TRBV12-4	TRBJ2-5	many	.	TGTGCCAGCAGTTTCGGGCTCCAAGAGACCCAGTACTTC	CASSFGLQETQYF
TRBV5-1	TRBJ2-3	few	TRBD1	TGCGCCAGCAGCTTAGTACAGGGGGCCGGCACAGATACGCAGTATTTT	CASSLVQGAGTDTQYF
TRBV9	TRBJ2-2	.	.	TGTGCCAGCAGCGTCCTACAGGGTACCATAGCCGGGGAGCTGTTTTTT	CASSVLQGTIAGELFF
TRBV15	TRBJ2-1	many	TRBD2	TGTGCCACCAGCAGAGATCCTATTGGGCTAGCGGGAGCTACATATGAGCAGTTCTTC	CATSRDPIGLAGATYEQFF
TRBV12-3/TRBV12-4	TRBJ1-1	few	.	TGTGCCAGCAGTTTTACGGTCTACACTGAAGCTTTCTTT	CASSFTVYTEAFF
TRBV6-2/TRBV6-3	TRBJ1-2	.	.	TGTGCCAGCAGGCGCACAGTGGGCGGCTACACCTTC	CASRRTVGGYTF
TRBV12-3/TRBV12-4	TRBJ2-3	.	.	TGTGCCAGCAGTTTGGCTGGCTCGAATACGCAGTATTTT	CASSLAGSNTQYF
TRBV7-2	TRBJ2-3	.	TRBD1	TGTGCCAGCAGCGTTGACAGGGGAAACGCAGATACGCAGTATTTT	CASSVDRGNADTQYF
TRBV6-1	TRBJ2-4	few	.	TGTGCCAGCAGTGAGGAACTAGCCAAAAACATTCAGTACTTC	CASSEELAKNIQYF
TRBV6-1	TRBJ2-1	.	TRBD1	TGTGCCAGCAGGAGGACAGGGGGGGAAGGTGAGCAGTTCTTC	CASRRTGGEGEQFF
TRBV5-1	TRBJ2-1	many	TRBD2	TGCGCCAGCAGCTTGGCTTCTAGCGGGAGCTCCTACAATGAGCAGTTCTTC	CASSLASSGSSYNEQFF
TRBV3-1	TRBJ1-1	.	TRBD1	TGTGCCAGCAGCCGCGACCGGGACAGGGAAGCTTTCTTT	CASSRDRDREAFF
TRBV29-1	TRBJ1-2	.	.	TGCAGCGTTGAACGGGGGGTAAATAACTATGGCTACACCTTC	CSVERGVNNYGYTF
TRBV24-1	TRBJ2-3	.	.	TGTGCCACCAGTGATTTCCCTGCTTCGGGGAGTGATACGCAGTATTTT	CATSDFPASGSDTQYF
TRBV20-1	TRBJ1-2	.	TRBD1	TGCAGTGCTACCGCTAAAAAGGACAGGAGTTATGGCTACACCTTC	CSATAKKDRSYGYTF
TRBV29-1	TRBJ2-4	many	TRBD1	TGCAGCGTTGGCCACAGGGGGCGAATCGCCAAAAACATTCAGTACTTC	CSVGHRGRIAKNIQYF
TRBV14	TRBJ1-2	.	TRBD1	TGTGCCAGCAGCCCCGGACAGGTGGCTGGCTACACCTTC	CASSPGQVAGYTF
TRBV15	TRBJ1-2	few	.	TGTGCCACCAGCAGAGATGAAGCGGGCTGGGGTGGCTACACCTTC	CATSRDEAGWGGYTF
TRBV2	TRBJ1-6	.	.	TGTGCCAGCAATACGGCACAGCCTAATTCACCCCTCCACTTT	CASNTAQPNSPLHF
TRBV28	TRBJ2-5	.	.	TGTGCCAGCAGACAACTAGGGGGTGTAGAGACCCAGTACTTC	CASRQLGGVETQYF
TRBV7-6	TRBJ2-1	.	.	TGTGCCAGCAGCTTAGCGGGTGGGGGCCAATCCTACAATGAGCAGTTCTTC	CASSLAGGGQSYNEQFF
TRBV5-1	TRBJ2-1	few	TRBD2	TGCGCCAGCAGCTTGGCACTAGCGGGAGGACATGAGCAGTTCTTC	CASSLALAGGHEQFF
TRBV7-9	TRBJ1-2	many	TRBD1	TGTGCCAGCAGCTCCGCGGGGACAGGAGGGTATGGCTACACCTTC	CASSSAGTGGYGYTF
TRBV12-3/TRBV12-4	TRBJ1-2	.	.	TGTGCCAGCAGTCCCCTCCAAAGAAGTGGCTACACCTTC	CASSPLQRSGYTF
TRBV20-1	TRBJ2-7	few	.	TGCAGTGCCATCCGTGGAGGGGCGCCCTACGAGCAGTACTTC	CSAIRGGAPYEQYF